This TCR beta chain is from a study of blood T cells in healthy people across ages. Study results and caveats: Long-lived and aged donors differed, with more naive CD4+ cells and higher diversity in the long-lived. Naive and antigen-experienced cells could not be conclusively compared, given unsorted PBMCs. Roughly linear declines in TCR beta diversity per million T cells occurred with age.

The use of a sample-barcoded 5' primer and a J-beta primer mix characterized a second PCR of roughly 6 to 11 cycles. TCRdb independently ran MiXCR on the 5' RACE reads; one entry per CDR3 protein. The sample has about 1 million distinct CDR3 sequences, around 43% seen once. V dropped 1 base and J dropped 2 bases, with 36 bases sitting between them. The germline V gene has CDR1 SQVTM and CDR2 ANQGSEA. This CDR3 has 22 residues. Turning to this clonotype: Its antigen is still unknown.

The chain has TRBV29-1 and TRBJ2-7; the D call may be TRBD1 or TRBD2 (6 bases each). The TCR comes from a woman aged 60-75 years in good health. What was sequenced was blood. The CDR3, as DNA: TGCAGCGTTGAAGGGGACCAACGGGCGCCAGGGGTAGCGGAATTGCTAGCCTACGAGCAGTACTTC. This gives the protein CSVEGDQRAPGVAELLAYEQYF.